Below are 23 T cell receptor beta chains sequenced from a single sample in a study of patients and donors after allogeneic stem cell transplantation. TCRdb itself ran the RT-PCR reads through MiXCR, one entry per CDR3 protein. The sample has 10,000 to 13,000 distinct CDR3 sequences, 22% seen once. Input material: blood, either unsorted or a sorted T cell fraction (not recorded which). The receptors stem from a human donor who was either an allogeneic HSCT recipient or a stem cell or donor lymphocyte infusion donor (not recorded which). It is not recorded whose cells these are; they may come from a transplant donor.

This clonotype was counted at least ten times. The gene calls are TRBV12-3 or TRBV12-4 and TRBJ1-4, with D perhaps matching TRBD1 (5 bases). The CDR3 runs to 15 residues. Trimming took off 5 bases at V and 5 bases at J, with 15 bases between the two ends. The CDR3 reads CASSPLLGGNEKLFF. The CDR3 DNA reads TGTGCCAGCAGTCCCCTGCTGGGGGGGAATGAAAAACTGTTTTTT.

This clonotype has more than one count but fewer than ten. This chain uses TRBV24-1 with TRBJ2-1; TRBD2 matches 10 bases. The germline V gene has CDR1 KGHDR and CDR2 SFDVKD. The CDR3 is 16 amino acids. The J segment lost 7 bases and the V segment lost 2 bases, leaving 7 bases of the junction unmatched. CDR3 in amino acids: CATSDSKLAGENEQFF. The CDR3 DNA reads as TGTGCCACCAGTGATTCCAAGCTAGCGGGGGAGAATGAGCAGTTCTTC.

This clonotype is termed large. The chain employs TRBV5-1 and TRBJ1-1, with 7 bases fitting TRBD1. CDR3 length equals 14 residues. Per the germline V gene, CDR1 is SGHRS and CDR2 is YFSETQ. V gave up 6 bases and J gave up 3 bases; unmatched junction bases: 8. CDR3 DNA: TGCGCCAGCACCGACAGGGCCGGGTACACTGAAGCTTTCTTT. Translated: CASTDRAGYTEAFF.

The V call is TRBV3-1, the J call TRBJ2-3; 9 positions agree with TRBD1. The V gene end was trimmed by 2 bases and the J gene end by 5 bases; junction bases not matched to a gene: 5. Germline CDR1 is LGHDT and CDR2 is YNNKEL (reference sequence). This CDR3 comprises 15 residues. DNA for the CDR3: TGTGCCAGCAGCCAACCCGGACAGGGGATAGATACGCAGTATTTT. Encoded protein: CASSQPGQGIDTQYF.

V is TRBV4-2 and J is TRBJ2-1, with 12 bases aligning to TRBD2. V lost 4 bases, J lost 5 bases, and 15 bases stayed unmatched. Germline V gives CDR1 LGHNA, CDR2 YNFKEQ. This CDR3 is 19 amino acids long. The CDR3 DNA reads TGTGCCAGCAGCCGAGAATACGAAGGACTAGCGGGGACACACAATGAGCAGTTCTTC. Translation: CASSREYEGLAGTHNEQFF.

This clonotype was recorded a few times. This rearrangement joins TRBV25-1 to TRBJ2-2; 8 positions match TRBD1. Germline V gene sequence: CDR1 MGHDK, CDR2 SYGVNS. V lost 3 bases, J lost 3 bases, and 0 bases stayed unmatched. The CDR3 contains 14 residues. DNA of the CDR3: TGTGCCAGCAGTGAGGACAGGGACACCGGGGAGCTGTTTTTT. It encodes CASSEDRDTGELFF.

The gene calls are TRBV12-3 or TRBV12-4 and TRBJ1-1; the D gene is possibly TRBD1 (5 bases). The CDR3 covers 15 residues. V was shortened by 0 bases and J by 1 base, with 9 bases between the two germline ends. In DNA form, the CDR3 reads TGTGCCAGCAGTTTAGCTCACCAGGGGAACACTGAAGCTTTCTTT. Its translation: CASSLAHQGNTEAFF.

This sequence joins TRBV6-5 and TRBJ1-1; D might be TRBD1 (6 bases). The CDR3 loop spans 12 amino acids. From germline, CDR1 is MNHEY and CDR2 SVGAGI. V lost 8 bases to trimming and J lost 6 bases, with 13 bases between them. Written as DNA, the CDR3 is TGTGCCAGCCTTCGGGGGCAGTCTGAAGCTTTCTTT. Translating gives CASLRGQSEAFF.

The chain carries TRBV4-1 and TRBJ2-3; TRBD2 matches 11 bases. This CDR3 has 15 amino acids. Germline trimming cut 4 bases from V and 1 base from J; bases unmatched to any gene: 1. Germline CDR1 and CDR2: MGHRA and YSYEKL. The CDR3 coding sequence is TGCGCCAGCAGCCTGGGACTAGCGGGCACAGATACGCAGTATTTT. Protein sequence: CASSLGLAGTDTQYF.

The chain recombines TRBV29-1 with TRBJ1-1, with a weak D call TRBD1 (5 bases). Trimming took off 0 bases at V and 5 bases at J, with 13 bases between the two ends. CDR1 SQVTM and CDR2 ANQGSEA come from the germline V gene. The CDR3 length is 14 residues. DNA of the CDR3: TGCAGCGTTGAAGACGGGTATGGGGGGACTGAAGCTTTCTTT. Translated, it gives CSVEDGYGGTEAFF.

The chain combines TRBV28 with TRBJ1-2, with a tentative D call TRBD1 (6 bases). Between the trimmed V and J ends, which lost 2 bases and 4 bases, there was a span of 14 bases. The CDR3 has 15 amino acids. The germline CDR1 and CDR2 sequences are MDHEN and SYDVKM. CDR3 sequence reads: CASSLPGHPSYGYTF. The CDR3 DNA reads TGTGCCAGCAGTTTACCGGGACACCCCTCCTATGGCTACACCTTC.

This clonotype occurred a few times. The CDR3 ends on some other residue instead of the conserved phenylalanine or tryptophan, so this is likely a read error. CDR3 region: CASSPLGQGTEAFL. CDR3 sequence (DNA): TGTGCCAGCAGCCCACTGGGACAGGGTACTGAAGCTTTCCTT. The rearrangement links TRBV9 to TRBJ1-1; 9 nucleotides match TRBD1. The CDR3 totals 14 residues. Per germline, CDR1 SGDLS and CDR2 YYNGEE. The V gene end was trimmed by 4 bases and the J gene end by 5 bases; junction bases not matched to a gene: 6.

The V and J genes are TRBV27 and TRBJ1-1; no definite D call. With 2 bases removed from V and 0 bases from J, the gap between germline ends came to 13 bases. CDR1 and CDR2 from the germline V gene are MNHEY and SMNVEV (reference sequence). The CDR3 contains 16 residues. CDR3 sequence reads: CASSLRHPSLNTEAFF. CDR3 nucleotides: TGTGCCAGCAGTTTAAGGCACCCCTCTTTGAACACTGAAGCTTTCTTT.

V and J are TRBV7-9 and TRBJ1-5; weak D call: TRBD1 (6 bases). With 2 bases removed from V and 7 bases from J, the gap between germline ends came to 15 bases. CDR1 is SEHNR and CDR2 is FQNEAQ in the germline V gene (reference sequence). This CDR3 comprises 15 residues. As DNA, the CDR3 is TGTGCCAGCAGCTTACGCGGGGGGCCGGACCAGCCCCAGCATTTT. Translating gives CASSLRGGPDQPQHF. Looking up the rest from reference TRBV7-9 and TRBJ1-5 gives the full variable domain: DTGVSQNPRHKITKRGQNVTFRCDPISEHNRLYWYRQTLGQGPEFLTYFQNEAQLEKSRLLSDRFSAERPKGSFSTLEIQRTEQGDSAMYLCASSLRGGPDQPQHFGDGTRLSIL.

This clonotype was observed many times. The gene calls are TRBV4-3 and TRBJ1-2, with D possibly being TRBD1 (5 bases). The germline V gene has CDR1 LGHNA and CDR2 YSLEER. Trimming stripped 1 base from V and 7 bases from J, with 10 bases between. The CDR3 is 13 residues long. The chain's CDR3 is CASSQVGGAGYTF. CDR3 in DNA: TGCGCCAGCAGCCAAGTGGGAGGGGCTGGCTACACCTTC.

The rearrangement uses TRBV10-3 and TRBJ1-4, with D unresolved. The CDR3 covers 11 residues. The germline gives CDR1 ENHRY, CDR2 SYGVKD. Trimming removed 10 bases from V and 5 bases from J, with 8 bases in between. CDR3 bases: TGTGCCACTGCGGGAAATGAAAAACTGTTTTTT. Its translation: CATAGNEKLFF.

CDR3 residues: CASSELGPGSGYTF. The CDR3 region has the DNA TGTGCCAGCAGTGAACTGGGGCCGGGTAGTGGCTACACCTTC. The chain recombines TRBV2 with TRBJ1-2, with a tentative D call TRBD1 (5 bases). Germline loops: CDR1 SNHLY, CDR2 FYNNEI. The V end was cut by 2 bases, the J end by 7 bases, with 14 bases between. CDR3 length: 14 residues.

This clonotype occurred once. This rearrangement joins TRBV15 to TRBJ2-5; 10 bases are a match to TRBD1. The V segment lost 6 bases and the J segment 5 bases; nucleotides outside the gene matches: 24. CDR3 size: 20 residues. Germline V CDR1 and CDR2: LNHNV, YYDKDF (reference sequence). In DNA, the CDR3 is TGTGCCACCAGGGAAGTTGGGGGACAGGGGAATGTCGACGGACGGGAGACCCAGTACTTC. Protein sequence: CATREVGGQGNVDGRETQYF.

The table lists this clonotype with a few counts. This chain joins TRBV5-1 and TRBJ2-5; TRBD1 agrees at 7 bases. CDR1 and CDR2 from the germline V gene are SGHRS and YFSETQ. The CDR3 has 15 residues. V trimming: 9 bases; J trimming: 2 bases; junction bases outside the gene matches: 13. CDR3 loop: CATSRAGGSQETQYF. CDR3 DNA sequence: TGCGCCACTTCACGGGCAGGGGGAAGTCAAGAGACCCAGTACTTC.

There are a few counts of this clonotype. The rearrangement joins TRBV30 to TRBJ2-2, with a tentative D call TRBD1 (6 bases). V was shortened by 0 bases and J by 3 bases, with 11 bases between the two germline ends. Looked up from germline, CDR1 is GTSNPN and CDR2 is SVGIG (reference sequence). This CDR3 contains 15 residues. The CDR3 DNA sequence: TGTGCCTGGAGTGTAATAAACAGGGACACCGGGGAGCTGTTTTTT. It specifies CAWSVINRDTGELFF. Combining the CDR3 with reference TRBV30 and TRBJ2-2 gives the whole variable domain SQTIHQWPATLVQPVGSPLSLECTVEGTSNPNLYWYRQAAGRGLQLLFYSVGIGQISSEVPQNLSASRPQDRQFILSSKKLLLSDSGFYLCAWSVINRDTGELFFGEGSRLTVL.

V and J are TRBV5-6 and TRBJ1-1; D is unresolved. V gave up 0 bases and J gave up 0 bases, with 3 bases separating them. The CDR3 has 13 residues. The germline CDR1 and CDR2 sequences are SGHDT and YYEEEE. Written as DNA, the CDR3 is TGTGCCAGCAGCTTGGCTGTGAACACTGAAGCTTTCTTT. Translated, it gives CASSLAVNTEAFF.

This chain uses TRBV24-1 with TRBJ2-1; either TRBD1 or TRBD2 may fit D (6 bases each). The length of the CDR3 is 17 residues. V lost 4 bases to trimming and J lost 8 bases, with 23 bases between them. CDR1 is KGHDR, CDR2 SFDVKD, per germline. The CDR3 sequence: CATSDPRKGGGGDEQFF. In DNA form, the CDR3 reads TGTGCCACCAGTGACCCCCGGAAGGGGGGAGGAGGGGATGAGCAGTTCTTC.

This clonotype was detected ten times or more. V gene TRBV12-3 or TRBV12-4 combines with J gene TRBJ2-7, with D perhaps being TRBD1 or TRBD2 (5 bases each). The CDR3 spans 12 residues. Trimming removed 5 bases from V and 3 bases from J, with 8 bases in between. The CDR3 region is CASSRDHYEQYF. CDR3 in DNA: TGTGCCAGCAGTCGGGACCACTACGAGCAGTACTTC.